This is a list of T cell receptor beta chains from one sample in a study of T cell responses to AZD1222 COVID-19 vaccine. Libraries were prepared by immunoSEQ multiplex PCR; TCRdb keeps only in-frame clonotypes and omits some of them. Of 77,000 or so clones in the sample, around 93% are singletons; the top ten hold around 28%. The specimen comprised peripheral blood, sampled 28 days after the second AZD1222 dose. These receptors all come from an adult who received the AZD1222 COVID-19 vaccine. Both conserved end residues are part of each CDR3. Each record gives: J gene, clone size, D gene, V gene, CDR3 protein, CDR3 DNA. A D gene is named only where the DNA matches it firmly. Only some rows state a clone size, as once, few, many or a class for expanded clones.

TRBJ2-1 | . | TRBD2 | TRBV7-9 | CASRSRSMASGRSIEQFF | TGTGCCAGCAGGAGTCGCAGTATGGCTAGCGGGAGGTCTATTGAGCAGTTCTTC
TRBJ2-3 | . | TRBD2 | TRBV27 | CASKTAGGEDTQYF | TGTGCCAGCAAGACAGCGGGAGGGGAGGATACGCAGTATTTT
TRBJ2-7 | . | . | TRBV9 | CASSVGLGSEQYF | TGTGCCAGCAGCGTAGGTCTGGGGAGCGAGCAGTACTTC
TRBJ2-1 | many | . | TRBV6-4 | CASSDSAGAQINEQFF | TGTGCCAGCAGTGACTCGGCCGGGGCACAGATCAATGAGCAGTTCTTC
TRBJ2-1 | . | . | TRBV21-1 | CASSKPQTSSYNEQFF | TGTGCCAGCAGCAAACCACAAACTAGCTCCTACAATGAGCAGTTCTTC
TRBJ2-7 | . | TRBD2 | TRBV7-9 | CASSLAGGINEQYF | TGTGCCAGCAGCTTAGCGGGAGGGATCAACGAGCAGTACTTC
TRBJ2-3 | . | TRBD1 | TRBV28 | CASKGQGGDTQYF | TGTGCCAGTAAGGGACAGGGTGGAGATACGCAGTATTTT
TRBJ2-2 | once | . | TRBV28 | CASSPGQNTGELFF | TGTGCCAGCAGCCCGGGACAGAACACCGGGGAGCTGTTTTTT
TRBJ1-2 | . | . | TRBV28 | CASSVVSNDYGYTF | TGTGCCAGCAGTGTGGTTTCAAATGACTATGGCTACACCTTC
TRBJ2-5 | . | . | TRBV24-1 | CATSDSAEGFQETQYF | TGTGCCACCAGTGATTCGGCGGAGGGATTCCAAGAGACCCAGTACTTC
TRBJ1-6 | . | . | TRBV30 | CASAQRSYNSPLHF | TGTGCCTCGGCTCAACGGTCCTATAATTCACCCCTCCACTTT